One T cell receptor beta chain is described in this entry. The source of the sample is a study of blood T cell repertoires in COVID-19. Study at large: Researchers got acute and convalescent COVID-19 samples from the United States, Italy and Spain. T cells, B-cell-depleted T cells, or PBMCs supplied cDNA or gDNA.

J was trimmed by 1 base and V by 6 bases; bases with no gene match: 13. This CDR3 region has 19 residues. Germline CDR1 and CDR2: MNHEY and SVGEGT. Per the original data handling: Estimates of nucleated cell counts were drawn from the amplification of reference gene primers. TCRdb's table, derived via immunoSEQ multiplex PCR, lists solely in-frame clones and lacks some. From that table come the V and J calls and clone size; the DNA was used to work out D and trimming. The sample has more than 200,000 clones; 70% to 90% are singletons. The clonotype was recovered from a man aged 18 to 35 with active or convalescent COVID-19. The chain joins TRBV6-2 or TRBV6-3 to TRBJ2-7; 15 nucleotides match TRBD2. The sample was peripheral blood. CDR3 sequence: CASSSIPGLAGGLSYEQYF. CDR3 coding DNA: TGTGCCAGCAGCTCGATCCCGGGACTAGCGGGGGGCCTATCCTACGAGCAGTACTTC.